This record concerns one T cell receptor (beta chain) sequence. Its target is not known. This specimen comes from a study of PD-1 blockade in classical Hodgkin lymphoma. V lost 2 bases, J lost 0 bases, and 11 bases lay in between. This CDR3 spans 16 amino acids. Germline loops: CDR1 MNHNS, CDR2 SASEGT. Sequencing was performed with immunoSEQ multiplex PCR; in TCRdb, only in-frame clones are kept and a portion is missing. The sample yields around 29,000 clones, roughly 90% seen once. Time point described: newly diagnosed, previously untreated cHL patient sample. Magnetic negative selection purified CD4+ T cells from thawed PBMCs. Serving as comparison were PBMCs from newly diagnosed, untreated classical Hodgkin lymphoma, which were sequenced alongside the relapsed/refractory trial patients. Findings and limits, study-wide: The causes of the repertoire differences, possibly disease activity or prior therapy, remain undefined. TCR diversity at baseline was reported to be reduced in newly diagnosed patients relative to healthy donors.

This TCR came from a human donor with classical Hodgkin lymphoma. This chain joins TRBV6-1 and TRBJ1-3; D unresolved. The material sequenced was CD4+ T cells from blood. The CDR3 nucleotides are TGTGCCAGCAGTGAAAGTGGGAGCCACTCTGGAAACACCATATATTTT. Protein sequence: CASSESGSHSGNTIYF.